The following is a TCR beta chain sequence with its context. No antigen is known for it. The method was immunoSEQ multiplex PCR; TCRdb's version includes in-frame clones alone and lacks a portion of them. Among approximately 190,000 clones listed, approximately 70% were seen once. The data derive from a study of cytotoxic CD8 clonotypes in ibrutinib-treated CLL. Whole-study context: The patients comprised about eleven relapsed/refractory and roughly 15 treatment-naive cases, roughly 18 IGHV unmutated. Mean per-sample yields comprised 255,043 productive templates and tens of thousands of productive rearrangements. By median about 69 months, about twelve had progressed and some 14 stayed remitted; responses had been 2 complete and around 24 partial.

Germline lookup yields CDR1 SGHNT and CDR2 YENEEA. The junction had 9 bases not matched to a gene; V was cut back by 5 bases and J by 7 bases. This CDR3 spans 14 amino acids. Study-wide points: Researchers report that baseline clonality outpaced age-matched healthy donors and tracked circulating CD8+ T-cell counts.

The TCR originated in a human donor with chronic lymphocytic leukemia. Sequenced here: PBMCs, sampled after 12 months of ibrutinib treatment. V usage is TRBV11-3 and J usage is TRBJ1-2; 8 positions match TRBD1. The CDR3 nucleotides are TGTGCCAGCAGCATCTCTGGGACAGGCAGTGGCTACACCTTC. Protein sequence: CASSISGTGSGYTF.